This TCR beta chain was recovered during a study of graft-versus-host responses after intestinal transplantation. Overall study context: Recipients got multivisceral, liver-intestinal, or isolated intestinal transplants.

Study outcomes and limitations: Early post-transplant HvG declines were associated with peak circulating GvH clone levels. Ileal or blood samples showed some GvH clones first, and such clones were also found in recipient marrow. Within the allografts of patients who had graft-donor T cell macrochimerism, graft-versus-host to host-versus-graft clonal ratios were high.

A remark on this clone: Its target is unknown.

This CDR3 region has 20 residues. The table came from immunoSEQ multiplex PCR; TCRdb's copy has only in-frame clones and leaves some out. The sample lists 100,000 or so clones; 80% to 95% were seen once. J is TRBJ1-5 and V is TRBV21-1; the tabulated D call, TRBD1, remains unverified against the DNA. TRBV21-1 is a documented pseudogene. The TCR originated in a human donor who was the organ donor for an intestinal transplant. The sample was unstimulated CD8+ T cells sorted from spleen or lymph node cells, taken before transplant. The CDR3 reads CASSKCLKGRRIHSKGPQHF. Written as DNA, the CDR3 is TGTGCCAGCAGCAAGTGCCTCAAGGGGCGGCGAATACATAGCAAAGGGCCCCAGCATTTT.